The 5 T cell receptor beta chains listed next were all sequenced from one sample in a study of identical twins. TCRdb used MiXCR to reprocess the 5' RACE reads, holding one entry per CDR3 protein. The sample records about 530,000 distinct CDR3 sequences, more than 20% being singletons. This same sample was also part of a study on yellow fever vaccine responses in identical twins.

Input material: CD4+ T cells sorted from blood. These TCRs come from a young woman in good health.

V gene TRBV18 combines with J gene TRBJ2-2; perhaps TRBD2 as D (6 bases). The V and J ends lost 2 bases and 8 bases respectively, with 9 bases between them. This CDR3 contains 13 residues. Germline loops: CDR1 KGHSH, CDR2 LQKENI. CDR3 loop: CASSPVREGELFF. CDR3 bases: TGTGCCAGCTCACCAGTCCGGGAGGGGGAGCTGTTTTTT.

This chain links TRBV20-1 with TRBJ2-7; a possible D gene is TRBD2 (5 bases). V lost 3 bases and J 5 bases, leaving 11 bases between the germline ends. The germline gives CDR1 DFQATT, CDR2 SNEGSKA (reference sequence). The CDR3 sequence is 12 residues long. The CDR3 region has the DNA TGCAGTGCTAGCTTAGCGAGGGACGAGCAGTACTTC. Translation: CSASLARDEQYF.

This clonotype was detected only a few times. The chain couples TRBV28 to TRBJ2-2; 7 nucleotides agree with TRBD1. Looked up from germline, CDR1 is MDHEN and CDR2 is SYDVKM. V lost 8 bases and J lost 0; bases outside the gene matches: 9. This CDR3 has 16 residues. The CDR3 DNA follows: TGTGCCAGCGGCTCCGGGACAGCTACGAACACCGGGGAGCTGTTTTTT. It codes for CASGSGTATNTGELFF.

CDR3 bases: TGTGCCAGCAGCCGGGACAGGGTAAGGGAGCAGTACTTC. This codes for CASSRDRVREQYF. The chain joins TRBV6-1 to TRBJ2-7; 9 bases fit TRBD1. V gave up 6 bases and J gave up 7 bases; unmatched junction bases: 7. The CDR3 extends over 13 amino acids. Germline-derived CDR1 and CDR2 are MNHNS and SASEGT.

The table lists this clonotype with a few counts. V gene TRBV27 combines with J gene TRBJ2-2; D is possibly TRBD2 (6 bases). Germline V gene sequence: CDR1 MNHEY, CDR2 SMNVEV (reference sequence). V was shortened by 0 bases and J by 8 bases, with 7 bases between the two germline ends. The CDR3 totals 13 residues. CDR3: CASSLSGGGELFF. CDR3 DNA: TGTGCCAGCAGTTTATCCGGGGGTGGGGAGCTGTTTTTT.